The rows below give T cell receptor beta chains drawn from one sample of a study of cytomegalovirus exposure and HLA in healthy donors. Here immunoSEQ multiplex PCR was the method, and the copy in TCRdb shows in-frame clones only, minus some. Here the sample spans 120,000 or so clones, roughly 82% being singletons. The sequencing sample was made of PBMCs. The receptors shown here come from a human donor in good health. The CDR3 runs from the conserved cysteine through the conserved F or W. The order of the fields is CDR3 DNA, CDR3 protein, CDR3 length, D gene, J gene, clone size, V gene. D genes are given only for firm matches. Clone size appears in some rows only: once, few, many, or a class for an expanded clone.

TGTGCAAGTCACCTGGACAGGCCAGAGACCCAGTACTTC | CASHLDRPETQYF | 13 | NA | TRBJ2-5 | NA | TRBV12-2
TGTGCCAGCAGTGAATTGGCAGGGTCCTACGAGCAGTACTTC | CASSELAGSYEQYF | 14 | NA | TRBJ2-7 | NA | TRBV2
TGCGCCAGCAGCTCAGCAATGGGACTAGCGCCCGCCGGAGATACGCAGTATTTT | CASSSAMGLAPAGDTQYF | 18 | TRBD2 | TRBJ2-3 | NA | TRBV5-1
TGTGCCAGCAGCTCAGAGACTAGCGGGATCTCTGGGGCCAACGTCCTGACTTTC | CASSSETSGISGANVLTF | 18 | TRBD2 | TRBJ2-6 | NA | TRBV7-6
TGTGCCAGCAGTTTAGGGGGAGGAGGGTACAATGAGCAGTTCTTC | CASSLGGGGYNEQFF | 15 | NA | TRBJ2-1 | NA | TRBV28
TGTGCCAGCAAGTACCGGGGGGATACGCAGTATTTT | CASKYRGDTQYF | 12 | NA | TRBJ2-3 | NA | TRBV2
TGCGCCAGCAGCCAATTGCCAGGACTTATGTCGGGTGGCTACACCTTC | CASSQLPGLMSGGYTF | 16 | NA | TRBJ1-2 | NA | TRBV4-1
TGTGCCAGCAGTTACTCTCCGGACATCTACGAGCAGTACTTC | CASSYSPDIYEQYF | 14 | NA | TRBJ2-7 | NA | TRBV6-5
TGCGCCAGCAGCTTGGTCAGGCCAGATACCGGGGAGCTGTTTTTT | CASSLVRPDTGELFF | 15 | NA | TRBJ2-2 | NA | TRBV5-1
TGTGCCATCAGAGCCGGGACTAGCGAATGGGAGACCCAGTACTTC | CAIRAGTSEWETQYF | 15 | TRBD2 | TRBJ2-5 | NA | TRBV10-3
TGTGCCAGCAGAGGGACAGGTCGCAACTATGGCTACACCTTC | CASRGTGRNYGYTF | 14 | TRBD1 | TRBJ1-2 | NA | TRBV2
TGTGCCAGCAGCAACAGGCAGCCGGGCGGCGAGCAGTACTTC | CASSNRQPGGEQYF | 14 | NA | TRBJ2-7 | NA | TRBV14
TGCGCCAGCAGCCACGGGACATTATACAATGAGCAGTTCTTC | CASSHGTLYNEQFF | 14 | NA | TRBJ2-1 | NA | TRBV5-1
TGTGCCAGTAGAGCTAGCTCCTACAATGAGCAGTTCTTC | CASRASSYNEQFF | 13 | NA | TRBJ2-1 | NA | TRBV19
TGTGCCAGCAGCTTGGCGGGAGACTACAATGAGCAGTTCTTC | CASSLAGDYNEQFF | 14 | NA | TRBJ2-1 | NA | TRBV5-4
TGTGCCAGCAGCGTAGACAGGTCGGGAGAGACCCAGTACTTC | CASSVDRSGETQYF | 14 | NA | TRBJ2-5 | NA | TRBV9
TGCGCCAGCAGCTGGGGAGATCGGAGCTCCTACGAGCAGTACTTC | CASSWGDRSSYEQYF | 15 | NA | TRBJ2-7 | NA | TRBV5-1
TGTGCCAGCAGTCCCCCGACAGGGCGAGCCTACGAGCAGTACTTC | CASSPPTGRAYEQYF | 15 | TRBD1 | TRBJ2-7 | NA | TRBV28
TGTGCCAGCAGACGGAGGGACTCTTACAATGAGCAGTTCTTC | CASRRRDSYNEQFF | 14 | NA | TRBJ2-1 | NA | TRBV5-4
TGTGCCAGCAGTGAAACGCAAACCGGGACAGGGAACACTGAAGCTTTCTTT | CASSETQTGTGNTEAFF | 17 | TRBD1 | TRBJ1-1 | NA | TRBV6-1
TGTGCCAGCAGCGACGTGGCTAGCGGGCTAAATGAGCAGTTCTTC | CASSDVASGLNEQFF | 15 | TRBD2 | TRBJ2-1 | few | TRBV6-5
TGTGCCAGCAGCTTACTACAGGGGGGGCATGAGCAGTTCTTC | CASSLLQGGHEQFF | 14 | NA | TRBJ2-1 | once | TRBV5-5
TGTGCTAGTGGTTTGGTATTCTTCGGGGGATCGTCCCCCTACGAGCAGTACTTC | CASGLVFFGGSSPYEQYF | 18 | NA | TRBJ2-7 | NA | TRBV12-5
TGCGCCAGCAGCTTGCTTAGCGGCACAGATACGCAGTATTTT | CASSLLSGTDTQYF | 14 | NA | TRBJ2-3 | once | TRBV5-1
TGTGCCAGCAGCGACGGGCAAGGGACCCAGTACTTC | CASSDGQGTQYF | 12 | NA | TRBJ2-5 | NA | TRBV6-4
TGTGCCAGCTCACGTGGGACAGGAAGCACAGATACGCAGTATTTT | CASSRGTGSTDTQYF | 15 | TRBD1 | TRBJ2-3 | NA | TRBV18
TGTGCCAGCAGCTCCGACAGGGAAGCTTTCTTT | CASSSDREAFF | 11 | NA | TRBJ1-1 | few | TRBV5-6
TGTGCCAGCGCGGGCTCCCCCTACTACGAGCAGTACTTC | CASAGSPYYEQYF | 13 | NA | TRBJ2-7 | NA | TRBV7-2
TGTGCCAGCAGCGAGGGTCCGACCAATCAGCCCCAGCATTTT | CASSEGPTNQPQHF | 14 | NA | TRBJ1-5 | NA | TRBV6-1
TGTGCCAGCAGAAACGGAGAGACCCAGTACTTC | CASRNGETQYF | 11 | NA | TRBJ2-5 | NA | TRBV7-2
TGCAGCGTCGCCCCCGGGACAGGGAGATACGAGCAGTACTTC | CSVAPGTGRYEQYF | 14 | TRBD1 | TRBJ2-7 | few | TRBV29-1
TGTGCCAGCAGCGGGGCCGGACTAGCGGGTAACAAAAACATTCAGTACTTC | CASSGAGLAGNKNIQYF | 17 | TRBD2 | TRBJ2-4 | NA | TRBV7-3
TGTGCCAGCACTCCCGGAACCGGGAGGCGGGCCAACGTCCTGACTTTC | CASTPGTGRRANVLTF | 16 | TRBD2 | TRBJ2-6 | NA | TRBV28
TGTGCCATTACCCCCCCGATTTCTGGGGCCAACGGCCTGACTTTC | CAITPPISGANGLTF | 15 | NA | TRBJ2-6 | NA | TRBV6-1
TGCGCCAGCAGCGCCCAGGGTTTGGGCTCCTACGAGCAGTACTTC | CASSAQGLGSYEQYF | 15 | NA | TRBJ2-7 | NA | TRBV5-1
TGTGCCAGCAGTCCCCCGACAGGATCGGCGTCGGGCTACACCTTC | CASSPPTGSASGYTF | 15 | NA | TRBJ1-2 | NA | TRBV27
TGTGCCAGCACCACCCGAGCGGGCGGCACCGGGGAGCTGTTTTTT | CASTTRAGGTGELFF | 15 | NA | TRBJ2-2 | NA | TRBV7-6
TGCGCCAGCAGCCCGGTTGGAGGGACAGGGGGCACAGATACGCAGTATTTT | CASSPVGGTGGTDTQYF | 17 | TRBD1 | TRBJ2-3 | NA | TRBV5-1
TGTGCCAGCTCCCCCGGGGTGGGGACAGATACGCAGTATTTT | CASSPGVGTDTQYF | 14 | NA | TRBJ2-3 | NA | TRBV18
TGTGCCAGCGCGACAGGGACTGGAAACACCATATATTTT | CASATGTGNTIYF | 13 | TRBD1 | TRBJ1-3 | NA | TRBV9
TGTGCCAGCAGGAGGGTAGATCGAGAGACCCAGTACTTC | CASRRVDRETQYF | 13 | NA | TRBJ2-5 | NA | TRBV6-1
TGTGCCAGCAGCTTATGGCCGAACACCGGGGAGCTGTTTTTT | CASSLWPNTGELFF | 14 | NA | TRBJ2-2 | NA | TRBV7-3
TGTGCCAGCAGCGAGTCCTCCGGGTCCCACCGCGAAAAACTGTTTTTT | CASSESSGSHREKLFF | 16 | NA | TRBJ1-4 | NA | TRBV7-2
TGTGCCAGCAGCTTAGGGGCGGGAGTGGTAAATGAGCAGTTCTTC | CASSLGAGVVNEQFF | 15 | TRBD2 | TRBJ2-1 | NA | TRBV7-9
TGTGCCAGCGGCGATAGCGGGAAAGAAGAGCAGTTCTTC | CASGDSGKEEQFF | 13 | TRBD2 | TRBJ2-1 | NA | TRBV7-9
TGTGCCAGCAGTAAGGGGCTCGACAACAATGAGCAGTTCTTC | CASSKGLDNNEQFF | 14 | NA | TRBJ2-1 | once | TRBV2